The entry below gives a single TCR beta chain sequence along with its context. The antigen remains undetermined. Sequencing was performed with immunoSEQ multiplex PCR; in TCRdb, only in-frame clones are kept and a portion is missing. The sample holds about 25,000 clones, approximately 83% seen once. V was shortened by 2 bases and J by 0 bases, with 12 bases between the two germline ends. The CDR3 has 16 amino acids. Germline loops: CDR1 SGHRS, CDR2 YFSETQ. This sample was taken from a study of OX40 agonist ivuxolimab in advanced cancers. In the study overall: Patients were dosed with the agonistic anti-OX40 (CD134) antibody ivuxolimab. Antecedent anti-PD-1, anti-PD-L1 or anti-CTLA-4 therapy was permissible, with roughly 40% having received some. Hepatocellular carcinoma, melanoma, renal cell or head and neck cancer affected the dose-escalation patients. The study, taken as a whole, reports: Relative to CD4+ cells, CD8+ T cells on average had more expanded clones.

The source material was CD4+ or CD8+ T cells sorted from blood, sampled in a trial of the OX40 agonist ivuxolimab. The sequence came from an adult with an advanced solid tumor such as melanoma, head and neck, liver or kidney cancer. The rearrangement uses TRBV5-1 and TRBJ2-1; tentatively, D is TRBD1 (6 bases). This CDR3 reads CASSFRDNFSYNEQFF. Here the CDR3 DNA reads TGCGCCAGCAGCTTTCGGGACAATTTCTCCTACAATGAGCAGTTCTTC.